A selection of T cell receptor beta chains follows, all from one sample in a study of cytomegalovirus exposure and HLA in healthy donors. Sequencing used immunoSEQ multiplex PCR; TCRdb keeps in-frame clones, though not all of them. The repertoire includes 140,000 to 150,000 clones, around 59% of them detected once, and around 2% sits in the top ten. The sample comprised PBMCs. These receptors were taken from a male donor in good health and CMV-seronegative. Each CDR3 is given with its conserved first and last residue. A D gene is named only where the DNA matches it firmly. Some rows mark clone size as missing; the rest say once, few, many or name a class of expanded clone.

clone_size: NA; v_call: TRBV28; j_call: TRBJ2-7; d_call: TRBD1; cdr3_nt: TGTGCCAGCAGGATTGCCCCGGGACAGTCCTACGAGCAGTACTTC; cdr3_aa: CASRIAPGQSYEQYF
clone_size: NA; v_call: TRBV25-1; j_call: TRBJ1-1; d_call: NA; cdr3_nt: TGTGCCAGCAGTCCCATGGGGCTCCTTGCGCCTGAAGCTTTCTTT; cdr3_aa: CASSPMGLLAPEAFF
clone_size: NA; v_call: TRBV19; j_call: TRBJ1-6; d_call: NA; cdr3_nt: TGTGCCAGTAGTCTCTCTAATTCACCCCTCCACTTT; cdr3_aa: CASSLSNSPLHF
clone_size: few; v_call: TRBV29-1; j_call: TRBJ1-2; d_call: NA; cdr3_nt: TGCAGCGCCCGTGAGGAGAAGGGAGGCTACCCCTTC; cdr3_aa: CSAREEKGGYPF
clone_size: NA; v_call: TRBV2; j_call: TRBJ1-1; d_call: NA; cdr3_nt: TGTGCCAGCACCATGACGAAGGGGGTTGAAGCTTTCTTT; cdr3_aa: CASTMTKGVEAFF
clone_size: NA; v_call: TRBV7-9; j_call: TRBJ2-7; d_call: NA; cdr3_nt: TGTGCCAGCAGCTCCTTGGACAGCTCCTACGAGCAGTACTTC; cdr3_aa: CASSSLDSSYEQYF
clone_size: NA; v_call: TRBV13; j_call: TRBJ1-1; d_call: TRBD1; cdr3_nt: TGTGCCAGCAGCTCGGGGGGGGGACAGGGGAATATGAACACTGAAGCTTTCTTT; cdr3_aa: CASSSGGGQGNMNTEAFF
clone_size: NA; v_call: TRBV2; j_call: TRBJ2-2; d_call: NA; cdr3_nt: TGTGCCAGCAATGAGCTGGGGCCGTCGAACACCGGGGAGCTGTTTTTT; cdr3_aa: CASNELGPSNTGELFF
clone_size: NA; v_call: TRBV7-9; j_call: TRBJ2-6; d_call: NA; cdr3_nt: TGTGCCAGCAGCTTAGGGCTTGGACTTGGGGCCAACGTCCTGACTTTC; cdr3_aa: CASSLGLGLGANVLTF
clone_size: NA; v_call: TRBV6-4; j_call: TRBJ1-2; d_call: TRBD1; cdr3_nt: TGTGCCAGCAGTGACCAGGGGGCTGGCTACACCTTC; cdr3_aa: CASSDQGAGYTF
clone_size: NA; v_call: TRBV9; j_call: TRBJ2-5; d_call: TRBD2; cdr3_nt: TGTGCCAGCAGCGTTGGGAGGGCGCAAGAGACCCAGTACTTC; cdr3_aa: CASSVGRAQETQYF
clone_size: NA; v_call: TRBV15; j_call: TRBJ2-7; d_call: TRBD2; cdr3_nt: TGTGCCACCAGCAGAGACAGAATGGACCGGGGGGGGACAGGGACTAGCGGGGGTGACTACGAGCAGTACTTC; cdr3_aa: CATSRDRMDRGGTGTSGGDYEQYF
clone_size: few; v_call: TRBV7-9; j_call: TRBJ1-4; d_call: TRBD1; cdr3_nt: TGTGCCAGCAGCCCAGGGACAGGGGGTGATGAAAAACTGTTTTTT; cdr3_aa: CASSPGTGGDEKLFF
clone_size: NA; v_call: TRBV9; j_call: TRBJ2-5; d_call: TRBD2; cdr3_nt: TGTGCCAGCAGCGTAGGGACTAGCGGGGGTTTTGAGACCCAGTACTTC; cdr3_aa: CASSVGTSGGFETQYF
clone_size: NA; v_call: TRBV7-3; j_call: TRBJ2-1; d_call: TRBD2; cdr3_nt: TGTGCCAGCAGCTTAGCCGCGGGGGGCAGGGACAATGAGCAGTTCTTC; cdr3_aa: CASSLAAGGRDNEQFF
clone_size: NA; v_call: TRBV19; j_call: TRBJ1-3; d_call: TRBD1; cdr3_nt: TGTGCCAGTAGTATTGGGACAGGGGTCACCATATATTTT; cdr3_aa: CASSIGTGVTIYF
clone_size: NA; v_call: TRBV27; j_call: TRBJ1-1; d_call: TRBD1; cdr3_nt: TGTGCCAGCAGTTTAAACGGCCGAGGGGGCTTGAACACTGAAGCTTTCTTT; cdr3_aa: CASSLNGRGGLNTEAFF
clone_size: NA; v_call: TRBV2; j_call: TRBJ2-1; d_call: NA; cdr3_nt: TGTGCCGAACAGGGAAGCAATGAGCAGTTCTTC; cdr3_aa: CAEQGSNEQFF
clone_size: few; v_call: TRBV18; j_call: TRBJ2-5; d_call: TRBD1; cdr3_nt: TGTGCCAGCTCACCGCGGAGGGACAGGGGTAGGGAGACCCAGTACTTC; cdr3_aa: CASSPRRDRGRETQYF
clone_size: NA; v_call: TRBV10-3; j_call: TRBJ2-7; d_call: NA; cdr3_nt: TGTGCCATCAGTGAGTCGGGCAATCGTGCCCACGAGCAGTACTTC; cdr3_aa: CAISESGNRAHEQYF
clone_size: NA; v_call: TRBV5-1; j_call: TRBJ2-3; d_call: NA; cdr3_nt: TGCGCCAGCAGCCGTGGGGGGGGGCTCTTTACCACAGATACGCAGTATTTT; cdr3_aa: CASSRGGGLFTTDTQYF
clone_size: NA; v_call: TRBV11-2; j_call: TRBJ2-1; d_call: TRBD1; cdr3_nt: TGTGCCAGCAGCTCGAACAGGGGAATCCAGTTCTTC; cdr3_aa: CASSSNRGIQFF
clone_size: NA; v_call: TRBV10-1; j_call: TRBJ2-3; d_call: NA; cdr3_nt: TGCGCCAGCAGTGATAATTGGGGGGGCCGACGAGCAGATACGCAGTATTTT; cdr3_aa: CASSDNWGGRRADTQYF
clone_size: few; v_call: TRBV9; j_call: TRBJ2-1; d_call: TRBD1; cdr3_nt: TGTGCCAGCAGCGTAGGACAGGGAAAATACAATGAGCAGTTCTTC; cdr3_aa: CASSVGQGKYNEQFF
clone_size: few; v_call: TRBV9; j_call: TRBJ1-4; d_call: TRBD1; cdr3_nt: TGTGCCAGCAGCGCCACCCAGGGGGCAACTAATGAAAAACTGTTTTTT; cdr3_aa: CASSATQGATNEKLFF
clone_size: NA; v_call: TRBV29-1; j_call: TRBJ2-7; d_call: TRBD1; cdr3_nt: TGCAGCGTTTCCGCCGGGACAGGGGGCGAGCAGTACTTC; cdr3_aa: CSVSAGTGGEQYF
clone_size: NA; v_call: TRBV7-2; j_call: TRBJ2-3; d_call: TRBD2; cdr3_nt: TGTGCCAGCAGCTTGTTTAGCGGGGGGGCACCAGATACGCAGTATTTT; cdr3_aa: CASSLFSGGAPDTQYF
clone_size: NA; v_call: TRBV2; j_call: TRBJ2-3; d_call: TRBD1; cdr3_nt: TGTGCCAGCACCCGGGACAGCAGCACAGATACGCAGTATTTT; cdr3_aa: CASTRDSSTDTQYF
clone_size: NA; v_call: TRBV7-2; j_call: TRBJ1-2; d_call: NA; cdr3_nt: TGTGCCAGCAGCTTAGCTATGACAGAGTATGGCTACACCTTC; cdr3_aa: CASSLAMTEYGYTF
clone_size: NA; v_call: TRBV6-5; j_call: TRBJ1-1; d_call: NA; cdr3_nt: TGTGCCACCTCAACGACGGGCACTGAAGCTTTCTTT; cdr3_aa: CATSTTGTEAFF
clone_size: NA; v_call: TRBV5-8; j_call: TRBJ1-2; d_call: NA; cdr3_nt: TGTGCCAGCAGCATTAAGGAGTTTATCTATGGCTACACCTTC; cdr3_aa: CASSIKEFIYGYTF
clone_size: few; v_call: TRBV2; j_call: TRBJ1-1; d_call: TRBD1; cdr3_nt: TGTGCCAGCAGGGCGGGCACAGGGGGCACTGAAGCTTTCTTT; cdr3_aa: CASRAGTGGTEAFF
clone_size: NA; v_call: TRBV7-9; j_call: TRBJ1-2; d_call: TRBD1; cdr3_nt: TGTGCCAGCAGTTCATACCCGGGACAGCCCTATGGCTACACCTTC; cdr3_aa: CASSSYPGQPYGYTF
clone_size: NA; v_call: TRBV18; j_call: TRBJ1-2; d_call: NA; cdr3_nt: TGTGCCAGCTCACCAAACGTCGAGGGGGTACATGGCTACACCTTC; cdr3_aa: CASSPNVEGVHGYTF
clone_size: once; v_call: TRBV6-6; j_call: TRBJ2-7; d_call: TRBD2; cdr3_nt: TGTGCCAGCAGCGGGACTAGCGGAACCTACGAGCAGTACTTC; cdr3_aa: CASSGTSGTYEQYF
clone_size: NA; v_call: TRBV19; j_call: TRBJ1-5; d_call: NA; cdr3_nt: TGTGCCAGTAGCCAGCGGGTCGAGAGGGTCAATCAGCCCCAGCATTTT; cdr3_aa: CASSQRVERVNQPQHF
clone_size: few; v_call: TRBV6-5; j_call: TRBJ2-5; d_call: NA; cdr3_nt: TGTGCCAGCAGGCCGGACACCTGGAGTCCTGAGACCCAGTACTTC; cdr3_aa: CASRPDTWSPETQYF
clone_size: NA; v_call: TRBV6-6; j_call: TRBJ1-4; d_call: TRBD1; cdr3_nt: TGTGCCAGCAGTAACGACAGGGGGAATGAAAAACTGTTTTTT; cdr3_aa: CASSNDRGNEKLFF
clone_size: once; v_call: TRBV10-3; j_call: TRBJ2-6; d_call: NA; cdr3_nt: TGTGCCATCAATTGGGGCGGTAATAGCTCTGGGGCCAACGTCCTGACTTTC; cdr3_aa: CAINWGGNSSGANVLTF